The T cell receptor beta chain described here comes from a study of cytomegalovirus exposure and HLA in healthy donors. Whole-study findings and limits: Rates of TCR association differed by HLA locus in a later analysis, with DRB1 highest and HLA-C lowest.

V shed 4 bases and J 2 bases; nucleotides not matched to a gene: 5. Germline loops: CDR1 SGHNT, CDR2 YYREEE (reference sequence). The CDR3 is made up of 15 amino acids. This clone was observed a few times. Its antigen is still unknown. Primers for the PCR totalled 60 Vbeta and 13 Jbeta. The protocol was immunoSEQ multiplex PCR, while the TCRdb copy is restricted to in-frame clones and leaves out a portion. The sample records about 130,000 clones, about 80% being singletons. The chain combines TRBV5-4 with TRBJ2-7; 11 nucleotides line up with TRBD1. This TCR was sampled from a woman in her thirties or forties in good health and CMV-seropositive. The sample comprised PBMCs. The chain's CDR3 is CASSPGQGGTYEQYF. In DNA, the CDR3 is TGTGCCAGCAGCCCGGGACAGGGGGGGACCTACGAGCAGTACTTC.